Presented here are 24 T cell receptor beta chains from one specimen sequenced in a study of control samples from healthy donors and cancer patients. Libraries were prepared by immunoSEQ multiplex PCR; TCRdb keeps only in-frame clonotypes and omits some of them. The sample lists over 200,000 clones; about 80% were seen once. Specimen: PBMCs. These receptor sequences come from a woman aged 55-69 years with lung cancer.

The chain links TRBV5-1 to TRBJ2-5, with D possibly TRBD1 on 6 matching bases. Germline lookup yields CDR1 SGHRS and CDR2 YFSETQ. The ends were cut back, 4 bases at V and 1 base at J, with 14 bases in the middle. CDR3 length: 15 residues. Written as DNA, the CDR3 is TGCGCCAGCAGCCCAGCCGGACAGTTCCAAGAGACCCAGTACTTC. It codes for CASSPAGQFQETQYF. The variable domain in full, with the rest retrieved from reference TRBV5-1 and TRBJ2-5, is KAGVTQTPRYLIKTRGQQVTLSCSPISGHRSVSWYQQTPGQGLQFLFEYFSETQRNKGNFPGRFSGRQFSNSRSEMNVSTLELGDSALYLCASSPAGQFQETQYFGPGTRLLVL.

The J gene is TRBJ1-5, the V gene TRBV23-1; D perhaps matches TRBD1 (6 bases). TRBV23-1 is an ORF, with its function uncertain. The CDR3 is 15 amino acids. V was cut by 6 bases and J by 0 bases, with 12 bases left in between. Written as DNA, the CDR3 is TGCGCCAGCAGCCCTTGGGGGCCTAGCAATCAGCCCCAGCATTTT. This codes for CASSPWGPSNQPQHF.

This clone was picked up one time. V gene TRBV29-1 combines with J gene TRBJ2-7; 9 bases agree with TRBD1. This CDR3 has 14 amino acids. J lost 0 bases, V lost 6 bases, and 6 bases had no gene match. CDR1 is SQVTM and CDR2 is ANQGSEA in the germline V gene. CDR3 region: CSVKDRGLSYEQYF. In DNA, the CDR3 is TGCAGCGTGAAGGACAGGGGCCTCTCCTACGAGCAGTACTTC.

This clone occurred once. The same CDR3 is also encoded by other DNA sequences in this sample. The J gene is TRBJ2-7, the V gene TRBV20-1, with 7 bases aligning to TRBD2. Germline values: CDR1 DFQATT, CDR2 SNEGSKA (reference sequence). The V and J ends lost 3 bases and 3 bases, in that order; junction bases with no gene match: 8. CDR3 length: 14 residues. As DNA, the CDR3 is TGCAGTGCTAGTCGGGCGGGAGAGATCTACGAGCAGTACTTC. Protein sequence: CSASRAGEIYEQYF.

The rearrangement links TRBV10-3 to TRBJ2-1, with 10 bases matching TRBD2. Germline CDR1 ENHRY, CDR2 SYGVKD. With 0 bases clipped from V and 15 bases from J, the junction kept 17 bases outside the gene matches. CDR3 length: 17 amino acids. This CDR3 is CAISESRGASGSLKGFF. The CDR3 nucleotides read TGTGCCATCAGTGAGTCGAGAGGCGCTAGCGGGAGTTTAAAAGGGTTCTTC.

The chain employs TRBV19 and TRBJ1-1; D not resolved. The V and J ends lost 7 bases and 3 bases respectively, with 9 bases between them. The germline CDR1 and CDR2 sequences are LNHDA and SQIVND (reference sequence). CDR3 length: 12 residues. CDR3 coding DNA: TGTGCCAGTAAACACAGAGACACTGAAGCTTTCTTT. This encodes CASKHRDTEAFF.

This sequence joins TRBV7-3 and TRBJ2-1; 9 bases match TRBD2. J was trimmed by 7 bases and V by 2 bases; bases with no gene match: 15. The CDR3 consists of 18 residues. The germline CDR1 and CDR2 sequences are SGHTA and FQGTGA. The CDR3 region is CASSLGPTTPGLANEQFF. CDR3 DNA: TGTGCCAGCAGCTTAGGCCCTACCACCCCGGGACTAGCAAATGAGCAGTTCTTC.

The chain combines TRBV12-2 with TRBJ1-4. TRBV12-2 is termed a pseudogene. The CDR3 contains 20 residues. The CDR3 nucleotides read TGTGCAAGTCGCTTAGCTTCGGGGCCCCCAAGGCATGCAACTAATGAAAAACTGTTTTTT. This gives the protein CASRLASGPPRHATNEKLFF.

The chain has TRBV21-1 and TRBJ2-3. TRBV21-1 is annotated as a pseudogene. The CDR3 sequence is 15 residues long. For the CDR3, the DNA is TGTGCCAGCAGCAAAGAGAACAACGGTTCAGATACGCAGTATTTT. It specifies CASSKENNGSDTQYF.

The chain is built from TRBV6-6 and TRBJ2-5; 7 bases are shared with TRBD2. CDR1 MNHNY and CDR2 SVGAGI come from the germline V gene (reference sequence). V lost 2 bases and J lost 4; bases outside the gene matches: 7. The CDR3 length is 15 residues. CDR3 region: CASSYDWLAVETQYF. As DNA, the CDR3 is TGTGCCAGCAGTTACGACTGGCTAGCGGTAGAGACCCAGTACTTC.

The rearrangement uses TRBV7-8 and TRBJ1-5; tentative D call: TRBD1 (6 bases). V was cut by 6 bases and J by 2 bases, with 11 bases left in between. CDR1 SGHVS and CDR2 FQNEAQ come from the germline V gene. This CDR3 has 14 amino acids. The CDR3 bases are TGTGCCAGCAGGTTGGGGGCAGGCAATCAGCCCCAGCATTTT. Translated, it gives CASRLGAGNQPQHF.

This sequence joins TRBV2 and TRBJ1-5; TRBD1 might be the D (5 bases). The CDR3 length is 16 residues. V was clipped by 6 bases and J by 0 bases, with 15 bases between them. CDR1 and CDR2 from the germline V gene are SNHLY and FYNNEI. CDR3 sequence: CASSLPVGGSNQPQHF. CDR3 coding DNA: TGTGCCAGCAGCCTCCCAGTGGGGGGTAGCAATCAGCCCCAGCATTTT.

V and J are TRBV3-1 (or the pseudogene TRBV3-2) and TRBJ2-4; a possible D gene is TRBD1 (6 bases). The CDR3 has 14 amino acids. V lost 7 bases and J lost 5, with 15 bases in between. Germline assignment: CDR1 LGHDT and CDR2 YNNKEL (reference sequence). The CDR3 DNA sequence: TGTGCCAGCACGGAAACGGGACAAGAAAACATTCAGTACTTC. Translated, it gives CASTETGQENIQYF.

J is TRBJ2-7 and V is TRBV5-4; 9 bases align to TRBD2. The CDR3 contains 15 residues. The V gene end was trimmed by 6 bases and the J gene end by 0 bases; junction bases not matched to a gene: 7. Per the germline V gene, CDR1 is SGHNT and CDR2 is YYREEE (reference sequence). CDR3: CASTGREGSSYEQYF. CDR3 coding DNA: TGTGCCAGCACCGGGCGGGAGGGGAGCTCCTACGAGCAGTACTTC.

V and J are TRBV4-2 and TRBJ2-2; D remains unclear. The CDR3 runs to 13 residues. The V gene lost 6 bases and the J gene lost 8 bases, with 13 bases spanning the gap. Germline V gene lookup returns CDR1 LGHNA and CDR2 YNFKEQ. CDR3 in DNA: TGTGCCAGCAGTCATGGACCCTGGGGGGAGCTGTTTTTT. This codes for CASSHGPWGELFF.

The V call is TRBV7-3, the J call TRBJ1-4, with 7 positions matching TRBD1. CDR1 and CDR2 from the germline V gene are SGHTA and FQGTGA. This CDR3 has 17 residues. V trimming: 5 bases; J trimming: 8 bases; junction bases outside the gene matches: 17. The CDR3 here is CASSPPGGRGGREKLFF. CDR3 nucleotide sequence: TGTGCCAGCAGCCCGCCCGGGGGCCGAGGGGGCAGGGAAAAACTGTTTTTT.

This chain links TRBV3-1 (or the pseudogene TRBV3-2) with TRBJ2-2, with 7 bases lining up with TRBD1. Unmatched junction bases numbered 11, after V lost 6 bases and J lost 7 bases. There are 15 residues in the CDR3. Germline CDR1 LGHDT, CDR2 YNNKEL (reference sequence). The CDR3 spells CASSGLGGRVGELFF. The CDR3 bases are TGTGCCAGCAGTGGGTTAGGGGGCCGAGTCGGGGAGCTGTTTTTT.

With regard to this clone: Compared with germline, one end of the junction differs, possibly owing to a read error. The CDR3 loop reads CASSVLLGGRDF. CDR3 nucleotide sequence: TGTGCCAGCAGTGTCCTCTTGGGGGGACGGGACTTC. The chain employs TRBV2 and TRBJ2-4; possibly TRBD2 for D (6 bases). The CDR3 consists of 12 residues. Germline CDR1 SNHLY, CDR2 FYNNEI.

This sequence joins TRBV19 and TRBJ1-2, with 11 nucleotides matching TRBD1. The CDR3 length is 16 residues. The germline V gene encodes CDR1 LNHDA and CDR2 SQIVND (reference sequence). The ends lost 5 bases at V and 4 bases at J; junction bases unmatched: 9. The CDR3 DNA follows: TGTGCCAGTAGTGGGAAGGACAGGGGGCTTGTCTATGGCTACACCTTC. Protein sequence: CASSGKDRGLVYGYTF.

This chain links TRBV15 with TRBJ1-4, with TRBD1 matching over 9 bases. CDR3 length: 14 amino acids. Germline V gene lookup returns CDR1 LNHNV and CDR2 YYDKDF (reference sequence). J lost 7 bases, V lost 5 bases, and 5 bases had no gene match. In DNA, the CDR3 is TGTGCCACCAGCTCCCGACAGGGGGGTGAAAAACTGTTTTTT. It is translated as CATSSRQGGEKLFF.

Remarks on this clone: Distinct nucleotide sequences in the sample also encode this CDR3. This chain joins TRBV10-3 and TRBJ1-2, with D tentatively TRBD1 (5 bases). The CDR3 extends over 14 amino acids. V was cut by 0 bases and J by 2 bases, with 7 bases left in between. The V gene's germline CDR1 is ENHRY and CDR2 SYGVKD. The CDR3: CAISESGGNYGYTF. In nucleotides, the CDR3 is TGTGCCATCAGTGAGTCGGGGGGAAACTATGGCTACACCTTC.

The chain joins TRBV12-3 or TRBV12-4 to TRBJ1-5; D not certain. The germline V and J ends were trimmed by 6 bases and 11 bases, with 17 bases remaining between them. The CDR3 covers 13 residues. As DNA, the CDR3 is TGTGCCAGCAGCCCTTCCACGGGTTCGTCCCAGCATTTT. Amino acids: CASSPSTGSSQHF.

The J gene is TRBJ1-5, the V gene TRBV11-2; D is uncertain. The CDR3 is made up of 15 amino acids. Germline V gives CDR1 SGHAT, CDR2 FQNNGV. Trimming removed 1 base at V and 2 bases at J, with 9 bases between. The CDR3 DNA reads TGTGCCAGCAGCTTAGGGGGAAGTGGCAATCAGCCCCAGCATTTT. Its protein is CASSLGGSGNQPQHF.

The chain has TRBV11-3 and TRBJ2-3, with D perhaps matching TRBD1 or TRBD2 (5 bases each). The CDR3 extends over 16 amino acids. Looked up from germline, CDR1 is SGHNT and CDR2 is YENEEA. The V end was cut by 5 bases, the J end by 1 base, with 16 bases between. The CDR3 DNA follows: TGTGCCAGCAGCCTGCATGATGGGGGTGGCACAGATACGCAGTATTTT. Translation gives CASSLHDGGGTDTQYF.